This TCR beta chain emerged from a study of cytomegalovirus exposure and HLA in healthy donors. Overall study: About 85 million unique TCRs from HLA-typed donors were held in an early release of data.

Primers included in the PCR were 60 Vbeta and 13 Jbeta primers. Here immunoSEQ multiplex PCR was the method, and the copy in TCRdb shows in-frame clones only, minus some. The sample includes approximately 97,000 clones, around 60% of them seen just once. Comments on this clone: Its antigen is not known. Other DNA sequences from this sample encode an identical CDR3 as well.

Study-level findings and limits: One variant, a missense change in DCLRE1C, was linked in a later analysis to TCR beta V- and J-gene trimming. Because they were indistinguishable, some V segments, including TRBV6-2 and TRBV6-3, were excluded.

V gave up 6 bases and J gave up 4 bases; unmatched junction bases: 3. CDR1 is MNHNY and CDR2 is SVGAGI in the germline V gene (reference sequence). CDR3 length: 13 residues. This cohort consisted of healthy bone marrow donors. The J gene is TRBJ1-5, the V gene TRBV6-6, with TRBD1 identical over 7 bases. The sequence derives from a human donor in good health. Material: PBMCs. The CDR3 DNA reads TGTGCCAGCAGGGGGACAGATAATCAGCCCCAGCATTTT. Translating it yields CASRGTDNQPQHF.